This T cell receptor (beta chain) was obtained from a study of blood T cells in healthy people across ages. The CDR3 extends over 13 amino acids. V was shortened by 5 bases and J by 6 bases, with 13 bases between the two germline ends. A sample-barcoded 5' primer and a J-beta primer mix were used in a second PCR of roughly 7 to 11 cycles. MiXCR, applied by TCRdb to the 5' RACE reads, yields one record per CDR3 protein. The profile shows around 2 million distinct CDR3 sequences, 35% to 50% of them singletons. This rearrangement joins TRBV12-3 or TRBV12-4 to TRBJ2-5; no definite D call. Sample: blood. The receptor's source is a human donor in good health. This CDR3 is CASSPNTAQTQYF. The DNA for the CDR3 is TGTGCCAGCAGTCCTAACACAGCGCAGACCCAGTACTTC.